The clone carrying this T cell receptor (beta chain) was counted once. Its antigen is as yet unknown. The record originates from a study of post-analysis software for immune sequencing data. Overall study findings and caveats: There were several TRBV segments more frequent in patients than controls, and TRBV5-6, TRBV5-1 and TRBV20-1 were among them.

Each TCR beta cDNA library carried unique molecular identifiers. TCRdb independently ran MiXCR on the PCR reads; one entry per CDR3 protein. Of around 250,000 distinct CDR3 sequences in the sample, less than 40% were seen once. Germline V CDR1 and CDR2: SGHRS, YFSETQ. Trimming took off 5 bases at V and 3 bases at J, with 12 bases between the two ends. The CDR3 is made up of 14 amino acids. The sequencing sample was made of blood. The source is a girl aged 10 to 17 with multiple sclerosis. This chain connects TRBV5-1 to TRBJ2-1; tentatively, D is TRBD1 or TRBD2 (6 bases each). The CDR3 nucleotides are TGCGCCAGCAGACCCGGGGGCATCTACAATGAGCAGTTCTTC. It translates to CASRPGGIYNEQFF. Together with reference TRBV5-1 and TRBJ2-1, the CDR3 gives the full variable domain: KAGVTQTPRYLIKTRGQQVTLSCSPISGHRSVSWYQQTPGQGLQFLFEYFSETQRNKGNFPGRFSGRQFSNSRSEMNVSTLELGDSALYLCASRPGGIYNEQFFGPGTRLTVL.